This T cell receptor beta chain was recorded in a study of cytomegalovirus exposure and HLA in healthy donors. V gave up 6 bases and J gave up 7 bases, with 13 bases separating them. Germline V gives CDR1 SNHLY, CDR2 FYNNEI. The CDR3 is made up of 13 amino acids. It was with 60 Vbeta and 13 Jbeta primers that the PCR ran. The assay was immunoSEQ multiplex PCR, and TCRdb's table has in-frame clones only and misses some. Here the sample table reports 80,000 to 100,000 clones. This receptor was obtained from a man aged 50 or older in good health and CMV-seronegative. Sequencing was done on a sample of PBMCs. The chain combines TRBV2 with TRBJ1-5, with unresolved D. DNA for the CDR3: TGTGCCAGCAGCTGGAGGCTAGAGCAGCCCCAGCATTTT. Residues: CASSWRLEQPQHF.